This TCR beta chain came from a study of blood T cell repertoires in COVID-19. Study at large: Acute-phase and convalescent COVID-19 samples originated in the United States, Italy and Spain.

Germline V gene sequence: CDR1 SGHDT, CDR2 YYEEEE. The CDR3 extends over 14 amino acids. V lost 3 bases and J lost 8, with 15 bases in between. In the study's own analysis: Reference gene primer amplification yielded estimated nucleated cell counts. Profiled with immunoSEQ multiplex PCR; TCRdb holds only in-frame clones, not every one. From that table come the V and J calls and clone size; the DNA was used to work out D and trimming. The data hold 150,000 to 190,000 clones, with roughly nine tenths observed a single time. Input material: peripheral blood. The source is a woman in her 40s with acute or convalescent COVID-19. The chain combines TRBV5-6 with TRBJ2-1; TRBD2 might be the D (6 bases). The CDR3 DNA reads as TGTGCCAGCAGCTCCAGACTAGGGGTTCATGAGCAGTTCTTC. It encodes CASSSRLGVHEQFF.